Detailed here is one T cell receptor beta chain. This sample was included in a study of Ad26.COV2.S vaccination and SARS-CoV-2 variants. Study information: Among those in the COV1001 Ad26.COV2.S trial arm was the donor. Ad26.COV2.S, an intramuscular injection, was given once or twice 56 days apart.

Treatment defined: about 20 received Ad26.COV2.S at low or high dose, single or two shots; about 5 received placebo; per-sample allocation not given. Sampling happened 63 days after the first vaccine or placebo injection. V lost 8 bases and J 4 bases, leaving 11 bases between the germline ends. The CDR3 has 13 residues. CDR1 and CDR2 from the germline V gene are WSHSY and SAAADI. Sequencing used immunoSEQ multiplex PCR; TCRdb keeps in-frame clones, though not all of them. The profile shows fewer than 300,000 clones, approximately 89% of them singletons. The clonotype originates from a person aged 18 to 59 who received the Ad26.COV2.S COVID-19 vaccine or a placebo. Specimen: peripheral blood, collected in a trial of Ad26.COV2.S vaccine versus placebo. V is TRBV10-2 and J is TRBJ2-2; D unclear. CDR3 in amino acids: CASEQYLTGELFF. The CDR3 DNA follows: TGCGCCAGCGAACAGTATCTCACCGGGGAGCTGTTTTTT.